The 15 T cell receptor beta chains reported below all come from one sample, sequenced in a study of kidney transplant recipient with SARS-CoV-2 infection. TCRdb processed the reads anew with MiXCR; each CDR3 protein has one entry. The sample carries under 300,000 distinct CDR3 sequences, around 30% recorded once. Sequenced here: a blood sample, sampled at baseline and on day 111 from a kidney transplant recipient. The receptors were sampled from a young adult male patient who had COVID-19 and was a kidney transplant recipient. Some T cells may have originated in the graft donor.

In this sample, this clonotype turned up many times. The V gene is TRBV4-2, the J gene TRBJ2-3; D not certain. Germline V gene sequence: CDR1 LGHNA, CDR2 YNFKEQ. V was cut by 1 base and J by 1 base, with 9 bases left in between. The CDR3 runs 15 residues. The CDR3, as DNA: TGTGCCAGCAGCCAAGGGTGGCAGCGCACAGATACGCAGTATTTT. The encoded protein is CASSQGWQRTDTQYF.

Note on this clonotype: It may be a read error: a sequence one base away is much more abundant. Because the CDR3 is missing its conserved closing phenylalanine or tryptophan, this is likely a read error. The rearrangement joins TRBV6-5 to TRBJ1-4; D is perhaps TRBD1 (5 bases). This CDR3 has 14 amino acids. Trimming stripped 2 bases from V and 8 bases from J, with 12 bases between. Germline V gene lookup returns CDR1 MNHEY and CDR2 SVGAGI. The CDR3 sequence is CASSYGGKGEKLFL. The CDR3 nucleotides are TGTGCCAGCAGTTACGGGGGGAAAGGGGAAAAACTGTTTCTT.

Turning to this clonotype: A read error may be the cause here, since a much bigger clone is one base away. J is TRBJ2-7 and V is TRBV18; D is possibly TRBD2 (5 bases). CDR1 is KGHSH and CDR2 is LQKENI in the germline V gene. The CDR3 is made up of 12 amino acids. The CDR3 loop is CASSPLRETQHF. In DNA, the CDR3 is TGTGCCAGCTCACCACTGAGGGAGACCCAGCACTTC.

This clonotype was observed many times. The V and J genes are TRBV5-5 and TRBJ1-2, with TRBD1 matching over 9 bases. CDR1 is SGHKS, CDR2 YYEKEE, per germline (reference sequence). Unmatched junction bases numbered 8, after V lost 4 bases and J lost 4 bases. This CDR3 has 15 residues. DNA for the CDR3: TGTGCCAGCAGCCACCCCGGGACAGGGAGCTATGGCTACACCTTC. Amino acid sequence: CASSHPGTGSYGYTF. Filled out from reference TRBV5-5 and TRBJ1-2, the complete variable domain reads DAGVTQSPTHLIKTRGQQVTLRCSPISGHKSVSWYQQVLGQGPQFIFQYYEKEERGRGNFPDRFSARQFPNYSSELNVNALLLGDSALYLCASSHPGTGSYGYTFGSGTRLTVV.

This clonotype was counted many times. The J gene is TRBJ2-7, the V gene TRBV29-1; tentative D call: TRBD2 (6 bases). Germline loops: CDR1 SQVTM, CDR2 ANQGSEA. The ends were cut back, 3 bases at V and 3 bases at J, with 21 bases in the middle. The CDR3 runs 16 residues. As DNA, the CDR3 is TGCAGCGTTGAGTTGACCGGGACGGGGGAGCGCTACGAGCAGTACTTC. Residues: CSVELTGTGERYEQYF.

Concerning this clonotype itself: This may arise from a read error, as a much more abundant clone is one base away. The rearrangement links TRBV24-1 to TRBJ2-5; perhaps TRBD2 as D (6 bases). The CDR3 runs 17 residues. Germline V lookup: CDR1 KGHDR, CDR2 SFDVKD. Trimming cost V 5 bases and J 1 base, with 19 bases left between them. CDR3 sequence: CATSAPWPAGAQETQYF. The CDR3 DNA reads as TGTGCCACCAGTGCCCCTTGGCCAGCGGGTGCCCAAGAGACCCAGTACTTC.

In its sample, this clonotype was seen many times. CDR3 residues: CASSDDPTSRKTYGYTF. The CDR3 DNA reads as TGTGCCAGCAGCGACGATCCAACAAGCAGAAAGACCTATGGCTACACCTTC. The V call is TRBV11-2, the J call TRBJ1-2; D gene ambiguous. CDR1 SGHAT and CDR2 FQNNGV come from the germline V gene. CDR3 size: 17 residues. V lost 5 bases and J 4 bases, leaving 23 bases between the germline ends.

The sample holds many counts of this clonotype. The CDR3 DNA reads TGCAGCGTTGAAGCCCGGGGAAACCAAGAGACCCAGTACTTC. Amino acids: CSVEARGNQETQYF. V gene TRBV29-1 combines with J gene TRBJ2-5, with D perhaps TRBD2 (5 bases). The germline V gene has CDR1 SQVTM and CDR2 ANQGSEA. The V end lost 1 base, the J end lost 0 bases, and 9 bases lay between the germline ends. CDR3 length: 14 residues.

At least ten counts were recorded for this clonotype. This chain uses TRBV3-1 with TRBJ1-1; D remains unclear. The V end lost 5 bases, the J end lost 4 bases, and 23 bases lay between the germline ends. The CDR3 covers 17 residues. Germline-derived CDR1 and CDR2 are LGHDT and YNNKEL (reference sequence). The CDR3: CASSYMIPISIRTEAFF. CDR3 in DNA: TGTGCCAGCAGCTATATGATTCCCATTTCAATTCGCACTGAAGCTTTCTTT.

Notes on this clonotype: A much larger clone differs from this one at a single base, so this may be a read error. This CDR3 is missing its conserved last phenylalanine or tryptophan, likely due to a read error. The chain couples TRBV7-2 to TRBJ1-2; D unclear. The germline gives CDR1 SGHTA, CDR2 FQGNSA. The CDR3 has 17 residues. V was clipped by 5 bases and J by 4 bases, with 23 bases between them. CDR3 nucleotide sequence: TGTGCCAGCAGCGTGTTGCCCAGAGACGGAAAGACCTATGGCTACACCTCC. It is translated as CASSVLPRDGKTYGYTS.

This clonotype has a count of ten or more. J is TRBJ1-2 and V is TRBV11-1; D not certain. V was trimmed by 5 bases and J by 4 bases, leaving 23 bases between them. Germline values: CDR1 SGHAT, CDR2 FQDESV (reference sequence). The CDR3 contains 17 residues. The CDR3 DNA reads as TGTGCCAGCAGCATCGACCTTAAGGCTGGAAAGACCTATGGCTACACCTTC. As protein: CASSIDLKAGKTYGYTF.

This clonotype was recorded only once. This may be a read error, as it is one base from a much larger clone. As the CDR3 is not closed by the conserved phenylalanine or tryptophan, this likely results from a read error. The genes are TRBV20-1 and TRBJ1-1, with 7 bases fitting TRBD1. The CDR3 is made up of 15 amino acids. CDR1 DFQATT and CDR2 SNEGSKA come from the germline V gene (reference sequence). Trimming removed 0 bases from V and 0 bases from J; junction bases left unmatched: 4. The DNA of the CDR3 is TGCAGTGCTAGAGATACAGGGGTCCTGAACACTGAAGCTTTCCTT. Amino acid sequence: CSARDTGVLNTEAFL.

This clonotype was observed a few times. This sequence joins TRBV28 and TRBJ2-1; possible D gene TRBD2, 7 bases. The ends were cut back, 2 bases at V and 7 bases at J, with 39 bases in the middle. Per germline, CDR1 MDHEN and CDR2 SYDVKM. The CDR3 has 23 residues. The CDR3 DNA follows: TGTGCCAGCAGTTTAGGACACCTTCCGTGGGGGGACATAAGGACTAGGACTCGGAATGAGCAGTTCTTC. This encodes CASSLGHLPWGDIRTRTRNEQFF.

The table lists this clonotype with many counts. The V gene is TRBV5-4, the J gene TRBJ1-2, with unresolved D. The CDR3 runs 16 residues. The germline V and J ends were trimmed by 7 bases and 4 bases, with 23 bases remaining between them. Germline CDR1 SGHNT, CDR2 YYREEE (reference sequence). The CDR3 coding sequence is TGTGCCAGCGCGATCTTCGTACCAGGAAAGACCTATGGCTACACCTTC. This gives the protein CASAIFVPGKTYGYTF.

This clonotype was seen ten or more times. V gene TRBV4-3 combines with J gene TRBJ1-3; 8 bases fit TRBD1. Germline-derived CDR1 and CDR2 are LGHNA and YSLEER. V lost 4 bases to trimming and J lost 0 bases; unmatched junction nucleotides: 8. This CDR3 has 17 residues. The CDR3 sequence: CASSPQGAYNSGNTIYF. The CDR3 nucleotides read TGCGCCAGCAGCCCGCAGGGGGCCTATAACTCTGGAAACACCATATATTTT.